The 13 T cell receptor beta chains listed next were all sequenced from one sample in a study of blood T cell repertoires in COVID-19. Sequencing was performed with immunoSEQ multiplex PCR; in TCRdb, only in-frame clones are kept and a portion is missing. The repertoire holds 95,000 to 150,000 clones, with 60% to 85% as singletons. The sequencing input was peripheral blood. The source is a man between 65 and 80 years old with acute or convalescent COVID-19.

This chain links TRBV6-5 with TRBJ1-2, with TRBD1 matching over 8 bases. V lost 6 bases, J lost 4 bases, and 7 bases stayed unmatched. Germline-derived CDR1 and CDR2 are MNHEY and SVGAGI. This CDR3 contains 14 residues. CDR3 sequence: CASRGQGAIYGYTF. In nucleotides, the CDR3 is TGTGCCAGCAGAGGGCAGGGGGCGATCTATGGCTACACCTTC.

The J gene is TRBJ2-7, the V gene TRBV19; 7 nucleotides line up with TRBD1. V gave up 6 bases and J gave up 2 bases; unmatched junction bases: 10. Per germline, CDR1 LNHDA and CDR2 SQIVND (reference sequence). This CDR3 has 15 amino acids. This CDR3 reads CASSPLGTVPYEQYF. CDR3 nucleotides: TGTGCCAGTAGCCCCCTCGGGACAGTTCCCTACGAGCAGTACTTC.

The chain combines TRBV6-2 or TRBV6-3 with TRBJ1-5; D ambiguous. Between the trimmed V and J ends, which lost 3 bases and 9 bases, there was a span of 30 bases. The CDR3 spans 19 residues. Per the germline V gene, CDR1 is MNHEY and CDR2 is SVGEGT. The CDR3 DNA follows: TGTGCCAGCAGTTATATTGGTGCGGAACTTCCTTTTGGAGTGGGGCCCCAGCATTTT. Protein sequence: CASSYIGAELPFGVGPQHF.

This sequence joins TRBV18 and TRBJ1-5, with TRBD1 as a possible D gene (6 bases). The CDR3 spans 15 residues. Germline loops: CDR1 KGHSH, CDR2 LQKENI. Trimming stripped 0 bases from V and 4 bases from J, with 10 bases between. CDR3 amino acids: CASSPPGGENQPQHF. The CDR3 DNA sequence: TGTGCCAGCTCACCACCAGGGGGGGAGAATCAGCCCCAGCATTTT. Drawing the rest from reference TRBV18 and TRBJ1-5, the complete variable domain is NAGVMQNPRHLVRRRGQEARLRCSPMKGHSHVYWYRQLPEEGLKFMVYLQKENIIDESGMPKERFSAEFPKEGPSILRIQQVVRGDSAAYFCASSPPGGENQPQHFGDGTRLSIL.

With respect to this clone: The sample has other DNA sequences that encode this CDR3 too. V gene TRBV12-3 or TRBV12-4 combines with J gene TRBJ1-2, with 7 bases that match TRBD1. V was pared by 3 bases and J by 7 bases, with 2 bases of the junction left unmatched. This CDR3 spans 12 amino acids. In DNA, the CDR3 is TGTGCCAGCAGTTTCGACAGGGTTGGCTACACCTTC. Encoded protein: CASSFDRVGYTF.

The V and J genes are TRBV5-4 and TRBJ2-3, with 8 bases aligning to TRBD2. Trimming at V came to 3 bases and at J to 0 bases, leaving 3 bases not matched to a gene. Looked up from germline, CDR1 is SGHNT and CDR2 is YYREEE (reference sequence). The CDR3 has 15 amino acids. Here the CDR3 DNA reads TGTGCCAGCAGCTCCGGGACTAGGAGCACAGATACGCAGTATTTT. Protein: CASSSGTRSTDTQYF.

The chain is built from TRBV7-6 and TRBJ2-1; 7 bases match TRBD2. Germline V gene sequence: CDR1 SGHVS, CDR2 FNYEAQ. The V gene end was trimmed by 1 base and the J gene end by 4 bases; junction bases not matched to a gene: 10. CDR3 size: 17 residues. Written as DNA, the CDR3 is TGTGCCAGCAGCTTAGGCTTGCGCGGGGGAAGATACAATGAGCAGTTCTTC. As protein: CASSLGLRGGRYNEQFF.

The chain carries TRBV9 and TRBJ2-5; TRBD1 matches 9 bases. The germline gives CDR1 SGDLS, CDR2 YYNGEE. CDR3 length equals 14 residues. V was clipped by 4 bases and J by 2 bases; unmatched bases: 3. The CDR3 reads CASSIQGAQETQYF. As DNA, the CDR3 is TGTGCCAGCAGCATACAGGGGGCACAAGAGACCCAGTACTTC. Full variable domain (remainder filled in from reference TRBV9 and TRBJ2-5): DSGVTQTPKHLITATGQRVTLRCSPRSGDLSVYWYQQSLDQGLQFLIQYYNGEERAKGNILERFSAQQFPDLHSELNLSSLELGDSALYFCASSIQGAQETQYFGPGTRLLVL.

This clone was counted between two and nine times. The chain recombines TRBV9 with TRBJ2-2; 13 bases line up with TRBD2. CDR3 length: 17 amino acids. Germline assignment: CDR1 SGDLS and CDR2 YYNGEE. Trimming took 4 bases from V and 3 from J; bases not matched to a gene: 6. CDR3 sequence reads: CASSLGGLAGYTGELFF. CDR3 nucleotides: TGTGCCAGCAGCCTAGGGGGACTAGCGGGGTACACCGGGGAGCTGTTTTTT. The whole variable domain, remainder taken from reference TRBV9 and TRBJ2-2, is DSGVTQTPKHLITATGQRVTLRCSPRSGDLSVYWYQQSLDQGLQFLIQYYNGEERAKGNILERFSAQQFPDLHSELNLSSLELGDSALYFCASSLGGLAGYTGELFFGEGSRLTVL.

Only a few counts were recorded for this clone. This chain uses TRBV5-1 with TRBJ2-2, with a weak D call TRBD2 (6 bases). The CDR3 totals 15 residues. CDR1 and CDR2 (germline): SGHRS, YFSETQ. The germline V and J ends were trimmed by 4 bases and 1 base, with 11 bases remaining between them. The CDR3 here is CASSPQRVNTGELFF. The CDR3 DNA is TGCGCCAGCAGCCCACAGCGGGTGAACACCGGGGAGCTGTTTTTT.

The V call is TRBV10-2, the J call TRBJ1-6; 10 bases fit TRBD1. The V segment lost 6 bases and the J segment 5 bases; nucleotides outside the gene matches: 4. Germline V gene sequence: CDR1 WSHSY, CDR2 SAAADI. This CDR3 has 15 residues. For the CDR3, the DNA is TGCGCCAGCAGGGCGGGACAGGGGAATAATTCACCCCTCCACTTT. It yields the protein CASRAGQGNNSPLHF.

The chain combines TRBV11-3 with TRBJ1-4; possibly TRBD1 for D (5 bases). Germline lookup yields CDR1 SGHNT and CDR2 YENEEA. Deletions cut 3 bases from V and 8 bases from J, with 16 bases between. This CDR3 has 15 residues. The CDR3: CASSLGSGGDEKLFF. The CDR3, as DNA: TGTGCCAGCAGCTTGGGATCGGGGGGGGACGAAAAACTGTTTTTT.

This clone was seen a handful of times. In nucleotides, the CDR3 is TGCGCCAGCAGCCAAACGACTAGCGGTAGCTCCTACGAGCAGTACTTC. This codes for CASSQTTSGSSYEQYF. The chain is built from TRBV4-1 and TRBJ2-7, with 9 bases lining up with TRBD2. CDR1 MGHRA and CDR2 YSYEKL come from the germline V gene. The V gene end was trimmed by 2 bases and the J gene end by 0 bases; junction bases not matched to a gene: 5. The CDR3 is 16 residues long.